This is a list of T cell receptor beta chains from one sample in a study of cytomegalovirus exposure and HLA in healthy donors. The protocol was immunoSEQ multiplex PCR, while the TCRdb copy is restricted to in-frame clones and leaves out a portion. Of approximately 210,000 clones listed, almost 90% are singletons. What was sequenced was PBMCs. The receptors shown here come from a woman between 18 and 29 years old in good health and CMV-seronegative. The CDR3 runs from the conserved cysteine through the conserved F or W. The D gene is left open where the match is weak. Some rows have no size entry. The others give once, few or many, or a class for an expanded clone.

D gene: NA; V gene: TRBV28; J gene: TRBJ2-1; clone size: NA; CDR3 protein: CASSSGYIDNEQFF; CDR3 DNA: TGTGCCAGCAGTTCAGGGTACATCGACAATGAGCAGTTCTTC
D gene: TRBD1; V gene: TRBV7-6; J gene: TRBJ2-7; clone size: NA; CDR3 protein: CASSSLSGTADEQYF; CDR3 DNA: TGTGCCAGCAGCTCTCTTTCCGGGACAGCGGACGAGCAGTACTTC
D gene: NA; V gene: TRBV5-1; J gene: TRBJ1-1; clone size: NA; CDR3 protein: CASRDLGTGEAFF; CDR3 DNA: TGCGCCAGCAGGGACTTGGGCACTGGTGAAGCTTTCTTT
D gene: NA; V gene: TRBV2; J gene: TRBJ1-1; clone size: few; CDR3 protein: CASRLGHLGTEAFF; CDR3 DNA: TGTGCCAGCAGGCTAGGCCACCTTGGAACTGAAGCTTTCTTT
D gene: TRBD2; V gene: TRBV9; J gene: TRBJ2-1; clone size: NA; CDR3 protein: CASSETSGYNEQFF; CDR3 DNA: TGTGCCAGCAGCGAAACTAGCGGATACAATGAGCAGTTCTTC
D gene: TRBD1; V gene: TRBV30; J gene: TRBJ1-5; clone size: NA; CDR3 protein: CAWSEPGQEHQPQHF; CDR3 DNA: TGTGCCTGGAGCGAACCGGGACAGGAACATCAGCCCCAGCATTTT
D gene: NA; V gene: TRBV5-1; J gene: TRBJ2-2; clone size: NA; CDR3 protein: CASSPRTTNTGELFF; CDR3 DNA: TGCGCCAGCAGCCCCCGGACAACGAACACCGGGGAGCTGTTTTTT
D gene: NA; V gene: TRBV10-3; J gene: TRBJ2-6; clone size: NA; CDR3 protein: CAISERGDLLANVLTF; CDR3 DNA: TGTGCCATCAGTGAGCGGGGTGATCTCCTGGCCAACGTCCTGACTTTC
D gene: TRBD2; V gene: TRBV28; J gene: TRBJ2-7; clone size: NA; CDR3 protein: CASRGGTSATYEQYF; CDR3 DNA: TGTGCCAGCAGGGGGGGGACTAGCGCAACCTACGAGCAGTACTTC
D gene: TRBD1; V gene: TRBV29-1; J gene: TRBJ2-7; clone size: NA; CDR3 protein: CSVGRDRAPYEQYF; CDR3 DNA: TGCAGCGTGGGCCGGGACAGGGCCCCCTACGAGCAGTACTTC
D gene: TRBD1; V gene: TRBV5-6; J gene: TRBJ2-1; clone size: NA; CDR3 protein: CASSHWGPGTGLNEQFF; CDR3 DNA: TGTGCCAGCAGCCATTGGGGACCCGGGACAGGGCTCAATGAGCAGTTCTTC
D gene: TRBD1; V gene: TRBV19; J gene: TRBJ1-1; clone size: NA; CDR3 protein: CASSIQGDSAAFF; CDR3 DNA: TGTGCCAGTAGTATACAGGGGGATTCGGCGGCTTTCTTT
D gene: NA; V gene: TRBV5-5; J gene: TRBJ2-2; clone size: NA; CDR3 protein: CASSPAGGPGELFF; CDR3 DNA: TGTGCCAGCAGCCCTGCCGGGGGGCCCGGGGAGCTGTTTTTT
D gene: TRBD2; V gene: TRBV27; J gene: TRBJ2-3; clone size: NA; CDR3 protein: CASSFHISGGGVDTQYF; CDR3 DNA: TGTGCCAGCAGTTTTCACATTAGCGGGGGGGGTGTAGATACGCAGTATTTT
D gene: TRBD2; V gene: TRBV19; J gene: TRBJ2-7; clone size: NA; CDR3 protein: CASSAGTSGAYEQYF; CDR3 DNA: TGTGCCAGTAGCGCCGGGACTAGCGGCGCCTACGAGCAGTACTTC
D gene: TRBD2; V gene: TRBV4-2; J gene: TRBJ2-7; clone size: NA; CDR3 protein: CASSQGLAGGGDGYEQYF; CDR3 DNA: TGTGCCAGCAGCCAAGGACTAGCGGGAGGGGGAGACGGCTACGAGCAGTACTTC
D gene: TRBD1; V gene: TRBV11-3; J gene: TRBJ2-1; clone size: NA; CDR3 protein: CASSSGQAFNEQFF; CDR3 DNA: TGTGCCAGCAGCTCGGGACAGGCTTTCAATGAGCAGTTCTTC
D gene: TRBD2; V gene: TRBV6-4; J gene: TRBJ2-3; clone size: NA; CDR3 protein: CASSEGLAGTDTQYF; CDR3 DNA: TGTGCCAGCAGTGAGGGACTAGCGGGCACAGATACGCAGTATTTT
D gene: TRBD2; V gene: TRBV9; J gene: TRBJ2-1; clone size: NA; CDR3 protein: CASSGPKREGQGHEQFF; CDR3 DNA: TGTGCCAGCAGCGGACCAAAGCGGGAGGGGCAGGGGCATGAGCAGTTCTTC
D gene: TRBD2; V gene: TRBV7-2; J gene: TRBJ2-7; clone size: NA; CDR3 protein: CASSVLAGGYEQYF; CDR3 DNA: TGTGCCAGCAGCGTACTAGCGGGAGGTTACGAGCAGTACTTC
D gene: TRBD1; V gene: TRBV15; J gene: TRBJ1-5; clone size: NA; CDR3 protein: CATSRDLTGGQPQHF; CDR3 DNA: TGTGCCACCAGCAGAGATTTAACAGGGGGACAGCCCCAGCATTTT
D gene: TRBD2; V gene: TRBV6-5; J gene: TRBJ2-7; clone size: NA; CDR3 protein: CASSWEGVWSYEQYF; CDR3 DNA: TGTGCCAGCAGTTGGGAGGGCGTTTGGTCCTACGAGCAGTACTTC
D gene: NA; V gene: TRBV5-3; J gene: TRBJ2-7; clone size: NA; CDR3 protein: CARSQGQQESYEQYF; CDR3 DNA: TGTGCCAGAAGCCAAGGACAGCAGGAGTCCTACGAGCAGTACTTC
D gene: TRBD1; V gene: TRBV28; J gene: TRBJ1-2; clone size: few; CDR3 protein: CASGDRNYGYTF; CDR3 DNA: TGTGCCAGCGGGGACAGGAACTATGGCTACACCTTC
D gene: NA; V gene: TRBV28; J gene: TRBJ1-2; clone size: NA; CDR3 protein: CASSPPEGLSGYTF; CDR3 DNA: TGTGCCAGCAGTCCTCCCGAGGGTCTCTCTGGCTACACCTTC
D gene: NA; V gene: TRBV2; J gene: TRBJ1-1; clone size: NA; CDR3 protein: CASSESGWGFEAFF; CDR3 DNA: TGTGCCAGCAGTGAATCGGGGTGGGGATTTGAAGCTTTCTTT
D gene: TRBD1; V gene: TRBV29-1; J gene: TRBJ1-1; clone size: NA; CDR3 protein: CSVEGQGNTEAFF; CDR3 DNA: TGCAGCGTTGAAGGACAGGGGAACACTGAAGCTTTCTTT
D gene: TRBD1; V gene: TRBV27; J gene: TRBJ2-7; clone size: NA; CDR3 protein: CASSFRGRDLEQYF; CDR3 DNA: TGTGCCAGCAGTTTCAGGGGGCGTGACCTCGAGCAGTACTTC
D gene: NA; V gene: TRBV5-6; J gene: TRBJ2-1; clone size: NA; CDR3 protein: CASSFLNEQFF; CDR3 DNA: TGTGCCAGCAGCTTCCTCAATGAGCAGTTCTTC
D gene: NA; V gene: TRBV7-9; J gene: TRBJ2-7; clone size: NA; CDR3 protein: CASSFGGPYEQYF; CDR3 DNA: TGTGCCAGCAGTTTCGGGGGGCCCTACGAGCAGTACTTC
D gene: NA; V gene: TRBV5-1; J gene: TRBJ2-1; clone size: NA; CDR3 protein: CASSLDYSSYEQFF; CDR3 DNA: TGCGCCAGCAGCTTGGACTATTCATCATATGAGCAGTTCTTC
D gene: TRBD2; V gene: TRBV4-1; J gene: TRBJ2-1; clone size: NA; CDR3 protein: CASSETPSGENEQFF; CDR3 DNA: TGCGCCAGCAGCGAAACACCTAGCGGGGAGAATGAGCAGTTCTTC
D gene: TRBD1; V gene: TRBV28; J gene: TRBJ2-7; clone size: NA; CDR3 protein: CASSPHRGNSYEQYF; CDR3 DNA: TGTGCCAGCAGTCCGCACAGGGGCAATTCCTACGAGCAGTACTTC
D gene: NA; V gene: TRBV5-8; J gene: TRBJ2-1; clone size: NA; CDR3 protein: CASSLQGLLYNEQFF; CDR3 DNA: TGTGCCAGCAGCCTACAGGGACTACTTTACAATGAGCAGTTCTTC
D gene: NA; V gene: TRBV15; J gene: TRBJ2-7; clone size: NA; CDR3 protein: CATSRELGRYEQYF; CDR3 DNA: TGTGCCACCAGCAGGGAACTGGGGAGGTACGAGCAGTACTTC
D gene: TRBD1; V gene: TRBV10-2; J gene: TRBJ2-7; clone size: few; CDR3 protein: CASSEPRTGLSYEQYF; CDR3 DNA: TGCGCCAGCAGTGAGCCGAGGACAGGGCTCTCCTACGAGCAGTACTTC
D gene: TRBD1; V gene: TRBV19; J gene: TRBJ2-2; clone size: NA; CDR3 protein: CASSMARTGGTGELFF; CDR3 DNA: TGTGCCAGTAGTATGGCTCGGACAGGGGGGACCGGGGAGCTGTTTTTT
D gene: TRBD2; V gene: TRBV18; J gene: TRBJ2-3; clone size: NA; CDR3 protein: CASSPNGGSTDTQYF; CDR3 DNA: TGTGCCAGCTCACCAAACGGGGGGAGCACAGATACGCAGTATTTT
D gene: NA; V gene: TRBV28; J gene: TRBJ1-1; clone size: NA; CDR3 protein: CASSHGQGRRVEAFF; CDR3 DNA: TGTGCCAGCAGTCACGGCCAGGGGCGCCGCGTTGAAGCTTTCTTT
D gene: TRBD1; V gene: TRBV27; J gene: TRBJ2-6; clone size: NA; CDR3 protein: CASSRGTGSGANVLTF; CDR3 DNA: TGTGCCAGCAGCCGAGGGACAGGGTCTGGGGCCAACGTCCTGACTTTC
D gene: NA; V gene: TRBV6-5; J gene: TRBJ2-5; clone size: NA; CDR3 protein: CASGPGWKTQYF; CDR3 DNA: TGTGCCAGCGGACCGGGGTGGAAGACCCAGTACTTC
D gene: NA; V gene: TRBV10-3; J gene: TRBJ1-2; clone size: NA; CDR3 protein: CASRTRTGDGYTF; CDR3 DNA: TGTGCCTCACGGACGCGGACGGGGGATGGCTACACCTTC
D gene: NA; V gene: TRBV5-1; J gene: TRBJ2-7; clone size: few; CDR3 protein: CASSVTGMGSYEQYF; CDR3 DNA: TGCGCCAGCAGCGTGACAGGCATGGGCTCCTACGAGCAGTACTTC
D gene: TRBD1; V gene: TRBV29-1; J gene: TRBJ2-7; clone size: NA; CDR3 protein: CSGTTGTYEQYF; CDR3 DNA: TGCAGCGGAACGACAGGGACCTACGAGCAGTACTTC
D gene: TRBD2; V gene: TRBV27; J gene: TRBJ2-1; clone size: NA; CDR3 protein: CASSFMGREGLHEQFF; CDR3 DNA: TGTGCCAGCAGTTTTATGGGGCGGGAGGGCCTACATGAGCAGTTCTTC
D gene: TRBD1; V gene: TRBV7-2; J gene: TRBJ1-1; clone size: NA; CDR3 protein: CASSWGQANTEAFF; CDR3 DNA: TGTGCCAGCAGTTGGGGACAGGCGAACACTGAAGCTTTCTTT
D gene: TRBD1; V gene: TRBV6-1; J gene: TRBJ1-4; clone size: few; CDR3 protein: CASSEIVAGQGHEKLFF; CDR3 DNA: TGTGCCAGCAGTGAAATAGTAGCGGGACAGGGTCATGAAAAACTGTTTTTT
D gene: NA; V gene: TRBV4-1; J gene: TRBJ2-1; clone size: NA; CDR3 protein: CASSQVQGIYNEQFF; CDR3 DNA: TGCGCCAGCAGCCAAGTCCAGGGGATTTACAATGAGCAGTTCTTC
D gene: NA; V gene: TRBV7-2; J gene: TRBJ2-4; clone size: NA; CDR3 protein: CASSLAPEGTKNIQCF; CDR3 DNA: TGTGCCAGCAGCTTAGCGCCGGAGGGAACCAAAAACATTCAGTGCTTC
D gene: TRBD1; V gene: TRBV7-2; J gene: TRBJ1-5; clone size: NA; CDR3 protein: CASSLAPGQGQPQHF; CDR3 DNA: TGTGCCAGCAGCTTAGCCCCGGGACAGGGTCAGCCCCAGCATTTT
D gene: NA; V gene: TRBV11-2; J gene: TRBJ2-1; clone size: NA; CDR3 protein: CASGEHLGLYNEQFF; CDR3 DNA: TGTGCCAGCGGAGAACATTTGGGGCTATACAATGAGCAGTTCTTC
D gene: NA; V gene: TRBV9; J gene: TRBJ2-3; clone size: NA; CDR3 protein: CASSPRSRQSTDTQYF; CDR3 DNA: TGTGCCAGCAGCCCGCGGTCGAGACAGAGCACAGATACGCAGTATTTT